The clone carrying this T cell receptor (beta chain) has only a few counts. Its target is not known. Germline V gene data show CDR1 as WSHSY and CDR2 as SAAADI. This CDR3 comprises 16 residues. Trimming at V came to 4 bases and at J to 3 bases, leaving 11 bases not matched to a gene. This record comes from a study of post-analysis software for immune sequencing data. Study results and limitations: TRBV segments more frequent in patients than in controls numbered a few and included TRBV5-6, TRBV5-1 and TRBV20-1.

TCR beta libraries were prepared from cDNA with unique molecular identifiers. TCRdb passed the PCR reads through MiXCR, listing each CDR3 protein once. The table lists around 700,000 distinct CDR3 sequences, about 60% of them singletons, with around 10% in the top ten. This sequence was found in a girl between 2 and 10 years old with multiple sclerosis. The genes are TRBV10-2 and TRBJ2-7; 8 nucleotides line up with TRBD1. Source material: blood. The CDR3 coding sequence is TGCGCCAGCAGTGCACTCCGGGGACAGGCCAACTACGAGCAGTACTTC. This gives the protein CASSALRGQANYEQYF.